The 18 T cell receptor beta chains given below trace back to one sample, sequenced in a study of OX40 agonist ivuxolimab in advanced cancers. The table came from immunoSEQ multiplex PCR; TCRdb's copy has only in-frame clones and leaves some out. Here the sample spans 90,000 to 95,000 clones, around 87% being singletons. Sequenced material: CD4+ or CD8+ T cells sorted from blood, taken in a trial of the OX40 agonist ivuxolimab. The receptors were sampled from an adult with an advanced solid tumor such as melanoma, head and neck, liver or kidney cancer.

The chain carries TRBV7-2 and TRBJ2-3; 9 bases match TRBD1. Germline V gene lookup returns CDR1 SGHTA and CDR2 FQGNSA. V lost 1 base to trimming and J lost 4 bases; unmatched junction nucleotides: 6. The CDR3 consists of 16 residues. CDR3: CASSLVGQGGPDTQYF. CDR3 sequence (DNA): TGTGCCAGCAGCTTAGTGGGACAGGGAGGGCCAGATACGCAGTATTTT.

CDR3 region: CASIMDENNEQFF. The CDR3 DNA follows: TGTGCCAGCATCATGGACGAAAACAATGAGCAGTTCTTC. V usage is TRBV2 and J usage is TRBJ2-1; D not certain. Per the germline V gene, CDR1 is SNHLY and CDR2 is FYNNEI. CDR3 length: 13 amino acids. The V and J ends lost 7 bases and 5 bases respectively, with 12 bases between them.

The chain combines TRBV19 with TRBJ2-2; 7 positions match TRBD2. This CDR3 spans 15 amino acids. Germline V gene data show CDR1 as LNHDA and CDR2 as SQIVND (reference sequence). Losses at the gene ends were 1 base for V and 1 base for J; bases not matched to a gene: 0. The CDR3 DNA reads as TGTGCCAGTAGTATAGCGGGAGGGAACACCGGGGAGCTGTTTTTT. This sequence encodes CASSIAGGNTGELFF. Variable domain in full (rest from reference TRBV19 and TRBJ2-2): DGGITQSPKYLFRKEGQNVTLSCEQNLNHDAMYWYRQDPGQGLRLIYYSQIVNDFQKGDIAEGYSVSREKKESFPLTVTSAQKNPTAFYLCASSIAGGNTGELFFGEGSRLTVL.

The gene calls are TRBV27 and TRBJ1-6; D is perhaps TRBD1 (6 bases). V was pared by 3 bases and J by 8 bases, with 11 bases between. The CDR3 consists of 14 residues. Per germline, CDR1 MNHEY and CDR2 SMNVEV (reference sequence). The CDR3 region has the DNA TGTGCCAGCAGTTTGCAGGGGCGGGATTCACCCCTCCACTTT. Its translation is CASSLQGRDSPLHF.

This clone appeared a few times. The chain employs TRBV19 and TRBJ2-3; D might be TRBD1 (6 bases). The germline V and J ends were trimmed by 5 bases and 5 bases, with 17 bases remaining between them. The CDR3 is 15 residues long. Germline CDR1 and CDR2: LNHDA and SQIVND (reference sequence). The chain's CDR3 is CASSLSGTHLDTQYF. The CDR3 coding sequence is TGTGCCAGTAGTTTATCCGGGACACACTTAGATACGCAGTATTTT.

The chain recombines TRBV28 with TRBJ2-5; TRBD1 is a possible D gene (6 bases). This CDR3 has 13 residues. The V and J ends lost 6 bases and 2 bases respectively, with 10 bases between them. Per germline, CDR1 MDHEN and CDR2 SYDVKM. For the CDR3, the DNA is TGTGCCAGCAGCGGACAGTTACAAGAGACCCAGTACTTC. It specifies CASSGQLQETQYF. The variable domain in full, completed from reference TRBV28 and TRBJ2-5, reads DVKVTQSSRYLVKRTGEKVFLECVQDMDHENMFWYRQDPGLGLRLIYFSYDVKMKEKGDIPEGYSVSREKKERFSLILESASTNQTSMYLCASSGQLQETQYFGPGTRLLVL.

This rearrangement joins TRBV5-1 to TRBJ2-1; D possibly corresponds to TRBD1 (5 bases). Trimming left V 4 bases short and J 0 bases short, with 14 bases between. This CDR3 is 16 amino acids long. Germline V CDR1 and CDR2: SGHRS, YFSETQ. The CDR3 reads CASSPPGASSYNEQFF. The CDR3 DNA sequence: TGCGCCAGCAGCCCTCCTGGGGCGAGCTCCTACAATGAGCAGTTCTTC.

V usage is TRBV7-9 and J usage is TRBJ2-3; tentatively, D is TRBD1 or TRBD2 (5 bases each). The CDR3 spans 15 residues. Germline values: CDR1 SEHNR, CDR2 FQNEAQ (reference sequence). Trimming left V 1 base short and J 4 bases short, with 12 bases between. The CDR3: CASSLGSGQADTQYF. The CDR3 coding sequence is TGTGCCAGCAGCTTAGGGTCGGGGCAAGCAGATACGCAGTATTTT.

The V and J genes are TRBV19 and TRBJ1-5; D is undetermined. From germline, CDR1 is LNHDA and CDR2 SQIVND (reference sequence). The CDR3 consists of 12 residues. V shed 0 bases and J shed 6 bases, with 3 bases lying between them. CDR3 sequence reads: CASSIERQPQHF. CDR3 DNA sequence: TGTGCCAGTAGTATAGAACGTCAGCCCCAGCATTTT.

The chain links TRBV19 to TRBJ1-5; the match to TRBD1 covers 7 bases. CDR1 and CDR2 from the germline V gene are LNHDA and SQIVND (reference sequence). There are 14 residues in the CDR3. J was trimmed by 4 bases and V by 7 bases; bases with no gene match: 7. The CDR3, as DNA: TGTGCCAGTAAGGGACAGCTAACAAATCAGCCCCAGCATTTT. This translates into CASKGQLTNQPQHF.

This clone came up a few times. This rearrangement joins TRBV29-1 to TRBJ2-1; TRBD2 matches at 10 bases. V dropped 3 bases and J dropped 6; count of bases not matched to a gene: 11. This CDR3 spans 16 amino acids. Germline-derived CDR1 and CDR2 are SQVTM and ANQGSEA. The CDR3 sequence: CSVENRVLAGINEQFF. CDR3 in DNA: TGCAGCGTTGAGAATAGGGTACTAGCGGGAATCAATGAGCAGTTCTTC.

V usage is TRBV5-1 and J usage is TRBJ1-6, with 8 bases aligning to TRBD1. After removal of 0 bases from V and 4 bases from J, the junction contained 6 bases not matched to a gene. The CDR3 extends over 17 amino acids. The germline V gene encodes CDR1 SGHRS and CDR2 YFSETQ. For the CDR3, the DNA is TGCGCCAGCAGCTTGGGAGACAGGGGATCATATAATTCACCCCTCCACTTT. Translated: CASSLGDRGSYNSPLHF.

The chain links TRBV30 to TRBJ1-1; 9 nucleotides align to TRBD1. The CDR3 is made up of 16 amino acids. J lost 1 base, V lost 2 bases, and 8 bases had no gene match. The germline V gene has CDR1 GTSNPN and CDR2 SVGIG (reference sequence). The CDR3 coding sequence is TGTGCCTGGAGTCGGGACAGGGTGTCGAAGAACACTGAAGCTTTCTTT. Translating gives CAWSRDRVSKNTEAFF.

This chain uses TRBV28 with TRBJ2-7; D may correspond to TRBD1 or TRBD2 (7 bases each). This CDR3 region has 13 residues. From germline, CDR1 is MDHEN and CDR2 SYDVKM. With 2 bases removed from V and 6 bases from J, the gap between germline ends came to 11 bases. CDR3 sequence (DNA): TGTGCCAGCAGTTTAGGCAGGGGGGGCGAGCAGTACTTC. Translation gives CASSLGRGGEQYF.

The rearrangement joins TRBV2 to TRBJ1-1; D gene unclear. Germline-derived CDR1 and CDR2 are SNHLY and FYNNEI. Trimming removed 1 base at V and 1 base at J, with 7 bases between. This CDR3 has 14 amino acids. Written as DNA, the CDR3 is TGTGCCAGCAGTGAAGGAGTCTGGAACACTGAAGCTTTCTTT. Encoded protein: CASSEGVWNTEAFF.

V and J are TRBV30 and TRBJ2-5; a weak D match, TRBD2 (5 bases). Trimming stripped 4 bases from V and 0 bases from J, with 12 bases between. CDR1 GTSNPN and CDR2 SVGIG come from the germline V gene (reference sequence). The CDR3 has 14 residues. CDR3 sequence (DNA): TGTGCCTGGAAGGCGGGCTGGAACCAAGAGACCCAGTACTTC. Amino acid sequence: CAWKAGWNQETQYF.

The rearrangement links TRBV30 to TRBJ1-2; 9 bases are shared with TRBD1. In germline, CDR1 is GTSNPN, CDR2 SVGIG (reference sequence). This CDR3 is 13 amino acids long. V lost 2 bases to trimming and J lost 8 bases; unmatched junction nucleotides: 6. CDR3 sequence: CAWSQQGAGGYTF. As DNA, the CDR3 is TGTGCCTGGAGTCAACAGGGGGCGGGGGGCTACACCTTC.

Details on this clone: One junction end disagrees with the germline gene, perhaps due to a read error. The chain is built from TRBV28 and TRBJ2-7, with 7 bases lining up with TRBD1. This CDR3 has 16 amino acids. CDR1 MDHEN and CDR2 SYDVKM come from the germline V gene. The CDR3 sequence: CANSLYDATGSYEQYF. The CDR3 coding sequence is TGTGCCAACAGTTTATATGATGCGACAGGGTCTTACGAGCAGTACTTC.